The TCR beta chain under discussion was sequenced for a study of circulating CD8 cells and anti-PD-1 response in melanoma. Looking at the study overall: About 45% of the 13 patients had prior targeted therapy or immunotherapy; seven did not. Complete or partial response defined responders; stable or progressive disease, non-responders. Study-wide results and caveats: Published repertoire comparisons used only baseline and M1 samples.

This CDR3 contains 14 residues. Germline assignment: CDR1 LNHDA and CDR2 SQIVND (reference sequence). Trimming took 4 bases from V and 5 from J, leaving 14 bases between them. The QIAseq Immune Repertoire TCR panel built the libraries from roughly 15 ng of total RNA. TCRdb re-analysed the reads in MiXCR, keeping a single row per CDR3 protein. This table has 950 to 1,100 distinct CDR3 sequences, more than 7.5% appearing once. This clonotype turned up a few times. Its specificity is not known. Live CD3+CD8+TCRalphabeta+ cells were sorted into four subsets by PD-1 and/or TIGIT. This clonotype was obtained from a human donor with melanoma. The chain recombines TRBV19 with TRBJ1-2; no firm D call. Sequencing was performed on CD8+ T cells from PBMCs, taken at baseline or after one month of anti-PD-1 therapy (not recorded which). Here the CDR3 DNA reads TGTGCCAGTAGTACGAAGGGTTATGGATATGGCTACACCTTC. It is translated as CASSTKGYGYGYTF. Using reference TRBV19 and TRBJ1-2 for the parts outside the CDR3, the full variable domain is DGGITQSPKYLFRKEGQNVTLSCEQNLNHDAMYWYRQDPGQGLRLIYYSQIVNDFQKGDIAEGYSVSREKKESFPLTVTSAQKNPTAFYLCASSTKGYGYGYTFGSGTRLTVV.